Listed below are T cell receptor beta chains from one sample, sequenced in a study of T cells after yellow fever vaccination. In TCRdb, the 5' RACE reads were re-called with MiXCR into one record per CDR3 protein. The table records a few hundred thousand distinct CDR3 sequences, about 4% of them present only once. The source material was PBMCs, sampled 5 days after the yellow fever booster vaccination. The source of these receptors is a man between 18 and 29 years old who received the YFV17D yellow fever vaccine. CDR3s leave out the opening cysteine and the closing phenylalanine or tryptophan.

j_call v_call cdr3_length cdr3_aa
TRBJ2-2 TRBV12-3/TRBV12-4 12 ASSLLGVSGELF
TRBJ1-3 TRBV20-1 12 SAPRGKRGNTIY
TRBJ1-1 TRBV12-3/TRBV12-4 11 ASFGQLNTEAF
TRBJ2-4 TRBV7-9 13 ASSLGDRTFNIQY
TRBJ1-4 TRBV4-1 13 ASSPRQGTNEKLF
TRBJ2-3 TRBV4-1 14 ASSQFGRGSTDTQY
TRBJ2-7 TRBV29-1 9 SVSGTYEQY
TRBJ2-1 TRBV5-4 14 ASSLTGGLLTNEQF
TRBJ1-4 TRBV2 14 ASSVSQGPTNEKLF
TRBJ1-2 TRBV24-1 11 ATSDGPGYGYT
TRBJ2-3 TRBV5-1 14 ASSLGSGGSVDTQY
TRBJ2-3 TRBV9 13 ASSLGTGRADTQY
TRBJ1-1 TRBV3-1 13 ASSQDQGQGPEAF
TRBJ1-5 TRBV6-1 12 ASSERQGGQPQH
TRBJ2-7 TRBV7-8 12 ASSSLAGRTEQY
TRBJ2-2 TRBV4-3 14 ASSQERGHYTGELF
TRBJ2-5 TRBV20-1 11 SARDFGQETQY
TRBJ2-3 TRBV4-3 13 ASSQEPLISDTQY
TRBJ1-1 TRBV3-1 11 ASSQGNGRRAF
TRBJ2-7 TRBV7-2 16 ASSSPGLAGTNSYEQY
TRBJ2-5 TRBV12-3/TRBV12-4 10 ASSSEDETQY
TRBJ2-3 TRBV5-6 11 ASRTGETDTQY
TRBJ1-1 TRBV6-5 11 ASTGLAHTEAF
TRBJ1-2 TRBV7-3 12 ASSPEGTEDGYT
TRBJ2-3 TRBV7-9 14 ASSLGTQGYTDTQY
TRBJ2-3 TRBV20-1 11 SVTYTTTDTQY
TRBJ1-1 TRBV6-5 13 ASSRQGAVGTEAF
TRBJ1-1 TRBV25-1 10 ASSERSREAF
TRBJ1-5 TRBV7-9 12 ASSDEGFYQPQH
TRBJ2-2 TRBV7-9 14 ASSPPSGLNTGELF
TRBJ1-4 TRBV5-1 15 ASSLGDIGGTNEKLF
TRBJ2-1 TRBV7-6 14 ASSSQPRGDYNEQF
TRBJ2-5 TRBV7-9 13 ASSPPRDPEETQY
TRBJ1-1 TRBV20-1 13 SARPPGQGSTEAF
TRBJ1-1 TRBV5-1 9 ASSLEKQAF
TRBJ1-6 TRBV7-2 15 ASSLVWVDSYNSPLH
TRBJ2-5 TRBV7-2 11 ASSLTELQTQY
TRBJ2-3 TRBV20-1 13 SADGLQGRTDTQY
TRBJ2-7 TRBV12-3/TRBV12-4 11 ASRGQGHHEQY
TRBJ1-3 TRBV14 13 ASSQQGARGNTIY
TRBJ1-3 TRBV10-3 13 AISESTGTGNTIY
TRBJ1-3 TRBV9 13 ASSADTNSGNTIY
TRBJ2-5 TRBV5-1 12 ASSAKGGPETQY
TRBJ1-1 TRBV5-1 10 ASSFRDTEAF
TRBJ1-1 TRBV7-2 11 ASSFAENTEAF
TRBJ1-1 TRBV18 14 ASSPAQDLSGTEAF
TRBJ2-5 TRBV20-1 13 SARAVAGNQETQY
TRBJ2-7 TRBV9 12 ASSVEALSYEQY
TRBJ2-7 TRBV15 10 ATSREGYEQY
TRBJ2-7 TRBV20-1 11 SAPQGTSGEQY
TRBJ1-2 TRBV11-2 13 ASSLRPHDTYGYT
TRBJ1-2 TRBV4-1 14 ASSQDPSSPGYGYT
TRBJ2-3 TRBV5-1 13 ASSLSAGATDTQY
TRBJ2-6 TRBV12-3/TRBV12-4 16 ASSPRTGALSGANVLT
TRBJ1-3 TRBV18 12 ASSPPVSGNTIY
TRBJ2-3 TRBV24-1 11 ASGTDFTDTQY
TRBJ2-1 TRBV7-9 12 ASSGWDSYNEQF
TRBJ2-3 TRBV24-1 9 ATRSFDTQY
TRBJ2-5 TRBV12-3/TRBV12-4 10 ASRYGEETQY
TRBJ1-6 TRBV30 12 AWSEGQGYSPLH